This T cell receptor beta chain was recovered during a study of Ad26.COV2.S vaccination and SARS-CoV-2 variants. Specified treatment: 19 received Ad26.COV2.S at low or high dose, single or two shots; roughly five received placebo; per-sample allocation not given. Material that was analyzed had been drawn on day 63 after the first vaccine or placebo injection. After removal of 0 bases from V and 3 bases from J, the junction contained 10 bases not matched to a gene. The CDR3 totals 18 residues. Looked up from germline, CDR1 is MNHEY and CDR2 is SVGEGT. TCRdb keeps only in-frame clones here, not all; method: immunoSEQ multiplex PCR. The profile shows a few hundred thousand clones, around 92% of them singletons.

The origin of this receptor is a person between 18 and 65 years old who received the Ad26.COV2.S COVID-19 vaccine or a placebo. The input for sequencing was peripheral blood, taken in a trial of Ad26.COV2.S vaccine versus placebo. This chain links TRBV6-2 or TRBV6-3 with TRBJ2-2; TRBD1 agrees at 7 bases. CDR3 coding DNA: TGTGCCAGCAGTTACTCGAGACAGGGATCGGTTGACACCGGGGAGCTGTTTTTT. It translates to CASSYSRQGSVDTGELFF.